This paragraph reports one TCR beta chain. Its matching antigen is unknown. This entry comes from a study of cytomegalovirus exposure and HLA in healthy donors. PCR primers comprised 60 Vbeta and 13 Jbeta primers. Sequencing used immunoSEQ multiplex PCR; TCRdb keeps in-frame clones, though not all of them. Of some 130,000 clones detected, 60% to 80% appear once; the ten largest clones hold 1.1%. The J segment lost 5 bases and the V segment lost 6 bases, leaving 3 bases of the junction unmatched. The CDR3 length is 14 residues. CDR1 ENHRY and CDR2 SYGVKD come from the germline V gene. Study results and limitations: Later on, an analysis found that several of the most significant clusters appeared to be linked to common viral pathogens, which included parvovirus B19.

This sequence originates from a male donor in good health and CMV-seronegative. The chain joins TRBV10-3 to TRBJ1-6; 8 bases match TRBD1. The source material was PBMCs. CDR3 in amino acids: CAIRGQAHNSPLHF. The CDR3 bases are TGTGCCATCAGGGGACAGGCGCATAATTCACCCCTCCACTTT.